The 9 T cell receptor beta chains presented below share a single source sample, sequenced in a study of CD8 T cells in ankylosing spondylitis. TCRdb re-called the 5' RACE reads with MiXCR, one entry per CDR3 protein. The sample yields more than 650,000 distinct CDR3 sequences, about an eighth seen once. Their cognate antigens are unknown. Findings and caveats of the study: Several highly homologous variants made up a TCR beta motif, and this motif appeared characteristic of ankylosing spondylitis blood.

Sequenced material: blood, either unsorted or a sorted T cell fraction (not recorded which). The receptors were gathered from a male donor with ankylosing spondylitis.

V is TRBV9 and J is TRBJ2-3; 9 nucleotides agree with TRBD1. CDR1 SGDLS and CDR2 YYNGEE come from the germline V gene. The CDR3 contains 15 residues. V lost 3 bases, J lost 2 bases, and 4 bases stayed unmatched. The CDR3 region is CASSGGQGFTDTQYF. The CDR3, as DNA: TGTGCCAGCAGCGGAGGACAGGGGTTCACAGATACGCAGTATTTT.

The chain links TRBV18 to TRBJ2-4, with D possibly TRBD2 on 6 matching bases. CDR3 size: 14 residues. In germline, CDR1 is KGHSH, CDR2 LQKENI. The ends were cut back, 3 bases at V and 9 bases at J, with 15 bases in the middle. CDR3 in amino acids: CASSPGYDGGIQYF. In DNA form, the CDR3 reads TGTGCCAGCTCACCCGGGTACGACGGGGGCATTCAGTACTTC.

The sample holds many counts of this clonotype. The CDR3 DNA reads as TGCGCCAGCAGTGACGACAGCACTTATGGCTACACCTTC. This codes for CASSDDSTYGYTF. The rearrangement links TRBV5-1 to TRBJ1-2, with D perhaps TRBD1 (5 bases). There are 13 residues in the CDR3. From germline, CDR1 is SGHRS and CDR2 YFSETQ. V lost 5 bases, J lost 5 bases, and 13 bases lay in between.

The table lists this clonotype with a few counts. The CDR3 spells CAISNSGRSADTQYF. DNA for the CDR3: TGTGCCATCAGTAATAGCGGGAGGAGTGCAGATACGCAGTATTTT. The chain joins TRBV10-3 to TRBJ2-3, with 10 bases aligning to TRBD2. J gave up 4 bases and V 5 bases, and 6 bases lay outside the gene matches. The germline V gene encodes CDR1 ENHRY and CDR2 SYGVKD. The CDR3 has 15 residues.

This clonotype was observed a handful of times. CDR3 sequence reads: CRPVLEGSYEQYF. As DNA, the CDR3 is TGCAGACCGGTACTAGAAGGTTCCTACGAGCAGTACTTC. J is TRBJ2-7 and V is TRBV20-1, with a weak D call TRBD2 (5 bases). Germline CDR1 DFQATT, CDR2 SNEGSKA (reference sequence). The CDR3 is made up of 13 amino acids.

The chain carries TRBV7-3 and TRBJ2-1; D remains unclear. Per germline, CDR1 SGHTA and CDR2 FQGTGA. This CDR3 contains 15 residues. V was cut by 5 bases and J by 1 base, with 12 bases left in between. The CDR3 sequence: CASSPKAASYNEQFF. The CDR3, as DNA: TGTGCCAGCAGCCCGAAAGCCGCTTCCTACAATGAGCAGTTCTTC.

This clonotype was seen ten or more times. The V gene is TRBV29-1, the J gene TRBJ2-1, with D perhaps assigned TRBD1 or TRBD2 (6 bases each). Looked up from germline, CDR1 is SQVTM and CDR2 is ANQGSEA. Trimming took 8 bases from V and 0 from J, leaving 14 bases between them. The CDR3 spans 14 residues. The CDR3 reads CSTWGASSYNEQFF. CDR3 in DNA: TGCAGCACCTGGGGGGCGAGCTCCTACAATGAGCAGTTCTTC.

V gene TRBV12-3 or TRBV12-4 combines with J gene TRBJ2-1; the D is unclear. V was pared by 6 bases and J by 9 bases, with 15 bases between. The CDR3 is 13 amino acids. This CDR3 reads CASRPGYSGEQFF. The CDR3 DNA is TGTGCCAGCAGGCCGGGCTATTCCGGTGAGCAGTTCTTC.

This clonotype was seen only once. V is TRBV20-1 and J is TRBJ1-4; D call uncertain. CDR1 DFQATT and CDR2 SNEGSKA come from the germline V gene (reference sequence). The V gene lost 6 bases and the J gene lost 0 bases, with 5 bases spanning the gap. The CDR3 loop spans 12 amino acids. In DNA, the CDR3 is TGCAGTGCCGGGACAACTAATGAAAAACTGTTTTTT. It is translated as CSAGTTNEKLFF.